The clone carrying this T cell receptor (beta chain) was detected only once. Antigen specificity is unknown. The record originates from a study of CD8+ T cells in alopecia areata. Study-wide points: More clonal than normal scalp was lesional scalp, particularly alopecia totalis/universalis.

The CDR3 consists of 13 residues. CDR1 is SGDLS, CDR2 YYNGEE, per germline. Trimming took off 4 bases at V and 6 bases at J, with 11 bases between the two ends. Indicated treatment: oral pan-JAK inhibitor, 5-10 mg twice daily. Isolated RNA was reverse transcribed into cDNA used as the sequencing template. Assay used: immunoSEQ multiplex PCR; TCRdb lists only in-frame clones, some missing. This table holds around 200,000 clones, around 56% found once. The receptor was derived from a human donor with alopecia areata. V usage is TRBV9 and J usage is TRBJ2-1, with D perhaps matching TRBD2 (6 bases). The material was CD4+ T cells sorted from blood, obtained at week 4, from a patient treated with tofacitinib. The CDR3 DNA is TGTGCCAGCAGCCCGAACGGGGGCAATGAGCAGTTCTTC. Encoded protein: CASSPNGGNEQFF.